This TCR beta chain was recorded in a study of shared clonotypes between healthy human individuals. About the study: The study used three CD4 naive, three CD4 memory, two CD8 naive and one CD8 memory plate per donor. Study results and limitations: Having only a few donors restricted how much genetic and exposure-history diversity was captured. Researchers sampled blood only, noting tissue repertoires likely differ.

CDR1 SEHNR and CDR2 FQNEAQ come from the germline V gene (reference sequence). The CDR3 runs to 12 residues. Only a few counts were recorded for this clone. The antigen is undetermined. Healthy and HIV-negative, the adult donors had no recent acute infections or vaccinations. Sequencing used immunoSEQ multiplex PCR; TCRdb keeps in-frame clones, though not all of them. In the table there are some 120,000 clones, around 68% of which are singletons. V is TRBV7-9 and J is TRBJ1-3; no reliable D call. The sequenced sample consisted of memory CD8+ T cells sorted from blood. Subset denoted: CD45RO+ cells pooled with CCR7-negative TemRA cells. The TCR sequence derives from a woman in her 30s in good health. DNA of the CDR3: TGTTCTGGGGAGGCCGATCGAAACACCATATATTTT. Amino acid sequence: CSGEADRNTIYF.